The 4 T cell receptor beta chains below come from one sample, sequenced in a study of cytotoxic CD8 clonotypes in ibrutinib-treated CLL. Repertoires were generated with immunoSEQ multiplex PCR, while TCRdb's copy carries only in-frame clones and drops some. Among some 50,000 clones listed, 50% to 70% were seen once. This material consisted of PBMCs, taken after 24 months of ibrutinib treatment. These receptors originate from a human donor with chronic lymphocytic leukemia.

There are many counts of this clone. The CDR3 here is CASSQSDSQIYGYTF. CDR3 DNA: TGCGCCAGCAGCCAATCGGACAGCCAAATCTATGGCTACACCTTC. The V gene is TRBV4-1, the J gene TRBJ1-2, with a weak D call TRBD1 (6 bases). The CDR3 totals 15 residues. Between the trimmed V and J ends, which lost 2 bases and 4 bases, there was a span of 14 bases. Germline V lookup: CDR1 MGHRA, CDR2 YSYEKL.

This chain's CDR3 is CASPGLAGLETQYF. For the CDR3, the DNA is TGTGCCAGCCCTGGGCTAGCGGGGTTAGAGACCCAGTACTTC. The chain is built from TRBV2 and TRBJ2-5; the match to TRBD2 covers 9 bases. This CDR3 region has 14 residues. V lost 8 bases to trimming and J lost 4 bases; unmatched junction nucleotides: 8. CDR1 SNHLY and CDR2 FYNNEI come from the germline V gene.

The chain combines TRBV15 with TRBJ1-3; TRBD1 agrees at 7 bases. CDR3 length: 15 residues. Germline CDR1 and CDR2: LNHNV and YYDKDF (reference sequence). V gave up 5 bases and J gave up 0 bases; unmatched junction bases: 4. The DNA of the CDR3 is TGTGCCACCAGCGAGACAGGGAACTCTGGAAACACCATATATTTT. Its translation is CATSETGNSGNTIYF.

This chain links TRBV5-1 with TRBJ2-3; 10 bases map to TRBD2. CDR3 length: 16 residues. With 0 bases clipped from V and 6 bases from J, the junction kept 7 bases outside the gene matches. In germline, CDR1 is SGHRS, CDR2 YFSETQ. CDR3 residues: CASSLAQSTSGDTQYF. The CDR3 DNA reads as TGCGCCAGCAGCTTGGCCCAGTCGACTAGCGGGGATACGCAGTATTTT.